These 30 T cell receptor beta chains share one sample of origin, sequenced in a study of human thymus T cells (dated by TCRdb to between 2020 and 2021). Library preparation was by the immunoSEQ multiplex PCR assay. What TCRdb holds here is the immuneACCESS table cut down to in-frame rearrangements. Part of the clones is not present; checked against another copy, under half of the missing clones reflect an unresolved V gene, and the others are unexplained. This sample comprises roughly 130,000 clones, about 93% of them detected only once. The ten largest clonotypes hold more than 0.02% of the sample. Thymus tissue was collected as surgical resects that were removed during corrective cardiac surgery. The material sequenced was thymus tissue. These receptors were obtained from a boy under two years old with a congenital heart defect but otherwise immunologically healthy.

This chain uses TRBV6-6 with TRBJ2-7, with D tentatively TRBD2 (7 bases). CDR3 length: 15 residues. Looked up from germline, CDR1 is MNHNY and CDR2 is SVGAGI (reference sequence). V lost 4 bases, J lost 2 bases, and 15 bases lay in between. CDR3 loop: CASSFRLGGPYEQYF. In DNA form, the CDR3 reads TGTGCCAGCAGTTTCAGGCTGGGGGGGCCCTACGAGCAGTACTTC.

This clone was recorded only once. The chain uses TRBV7-9 and TRBJ2-3; 9 bases are a match to TRBD2. In germline, CDR1 is SEHNR, CDR2 FQNEAQ (reference sequence). V was pared by 5 bases and J by 4 bases, with 7 bases of the junction left unmatched. The CDR3 totals 15 residues. The CDR3 protein is CASSHSGGAPDTQYF. The CDR3, as DNA: TGTGCCAGCAGCCATAGCGGGGGCGCCCCAGATACGCAGTATTTT.

The chain recombines TRBV7-2 with TRBJ1-1; 9 bases fit TRBD1. The V segment lost 1 base and the J segment 2 bases; nucleotides outside the gene matches: 8. Germline V gives CDR1 SGHTA, CDR2 FQGNSA. The length of the CDR3 is 17 residues. CDR3 DNA sequence: TGTGCCAGCAGCTTAGACATCAACAGGGGGCGTAACACTGAAGCTTTCTTT. Translated: CASSLDINRGRNTEAFF.

This clone came up once. The V gene is TRBV19, the J gene TRBJ2-3, with D maybe TRBD2 (6 bases). The CDR3 extends over 14 amino acids. Trimming left V 3 bases short and J 3 bases short, with 10 bases between. Germline values: CDR1 LNHDA, CDR2 SQIVND (reference sequence). As DNA, the CDR3 is TGTGCCAGTAGTATGGCGGGGACTACAGATACGCAGTATTTT. It translates to CASSMAGTTDTQYF.

The genes are TRBV4-2 and TRBJ2-3; 8 nucleotides agree with TRBD2. There are 15 residues in the CDR3. The germline gives CDR1 LGHNA, CDR2 YNFKEQ. J was trimmed by 4 bases and V by 1 base; bases with no gene match: 4. The CDR3 loop reads CASSQVAGWADTQYF. As DNA, the CDR3 is TGTGCCAGCAGCCAAGTAGCGGGGTGGGCAGATACGCAGTATTTT.

The rearrangement links TRBV5-1 to TRBJ1-2; D might be TRBD1 (5 bases). The V end lost 4 bases, the J end lost 7 bases, and 11 bases lay between the germline ends. This CDR3 has 12 residues. The germline gives CDR1 SGHRS, CDR2 YFSETQ. The CDR3 DNA follows: TGCGCCAGCAGCCAAGGGACGGGTGGCTACACCTTC. It yields the protein CASSQGTGGYTF.

This clone was detected only once. V gene TRBV5-1 combines with J gene TRBJ2-2; 10 bases map to TRBD1. In germline, CDR1 is SGHRS, CDR2 YFSETQ. After removal of 6 bases from V and 4 bases from J, the junction contained 3 bases not matched to a gene. The CDR3 is 14 residues long. CDR3 sequence: CASTGTGATGELFF. CDR3 DNA sequence: TGCGCCAGCACCGGGACAGGGGCCACCGGGGAGCTGTTTTTT.

This clone occurred a few times. This chain joins TRBV18 and TRBJ1-3; D gene uncertain. The ends were cut back, 6 bases at V and 2 bases at J, with 14 bases in the middle. This CDR3 is 15 amino acids long. The germline V gene encodes CDR1 KGHSH and CDR2 LQKENI. The CDR3 protein is CASSPSPIPGNTIYF. The CDR3 DNA is TGTGCCAGCTCGCCCAGTCCGATCCCTGGAAACACCATATATTTT.

This chain joins TRBV4-3 and TRBJ1-2; D is unresolved. The CDR3 is made up of 15 amino acids. CDR1 is LGHNA and CDR2 is YSLEER in the germline V gene. V lost 0 bases, J lost 6 bases, and 14 bases lay in between. Here the CDR3 reads CASSQDPQAPNGYTF. CDR3 coding DNA: TGCGCCAGCAGCCAAGACCCCCAGGCGCCAAATGGCTACACCTTC.

The genes are TRBV4-3 and TRBJ1-4; TRBD1 matches at 10 bases. Germline CDR1 reads LGHNA; CDR2 reads YSLEER. This CDR3 is built from 16 residues. V gave up 4 bases and J gave up 2 bases; unmatched junction bases: 4. Here the CDR3 reads CASSPRQGATNEKLFF. The CDR3 nucleotides read TGCGCCAGCAGCCCCAGACAGGGGGCTACTAATGAAAAACTGTTTTTT.

The chain is built from TRBV6-1 and TRBJ2-7, with 12 positions matching TRBD1. The length of the CDR3 is 14 residues. Germline assignment: CDR1 MNHNS and CDR2 SASEGT. V lost 6 bases, J lost 2 bases, and 2 bases stayed unmatched. The CDR3, as DNA: TGTGCCAGCAGGCGGGACAGGGGGCCCTACGAGCAGTACTTC. It is translated as CASRRDRGPYEQYF.

The chain couples TRBV7-9 to TRBJ1-1; a weak D match, TRBD1 (6 bases). Germline V lookup: CDR1 SEHNR, CDR2 FQNEAQ (reference sequence). The germline V and J ends were trimmed by 2 bases and 0 bases, with 16 bases remaining between them. CDR3 length equals 17 residues. The CDR3 nucleotides are TGTGCCAGCAGCTTATACCAACAGGGCGAGGTGAACACTGAAGCTTTCTTT. Its protein product is CASSLYQQGEVNTEAFF.

The chain joins TRBV4-3 to TRBJ2-7; no definite D call. Germline V gene data show CDR1 as LGHNA and CDR2 as YSLEER. There are 16 residues in the CDR3. Trimming took 0 bases from V and 0 from J, leaving 12 bases between them. CDR3 sequence: CASSQDRVRLSYEQYF. In DNA, the CDR3 is TGCGCCAGCAGCCAAGATAGAGTTAGGCTCTCCTACGAGCAGTACTTC.

This rearrangement joins TRBV5-6 to TRBJ2-1; D is ambiguous. Trimming pared 2 bases from V and 7 bases from J, leaving 7 bases between. Per germline, CDR1 SGHDT and CDR2 YYEEEE. CDR3 size: 12 residues. CDR3 DNA sequence: TGTGCCAGCAGCTTCAAGGGTAATGAGCAGTTCTTC. Translating gives CASSFKGNEQFF. The whole variable domain, remainder taken from reference TRBV5-6 and TRBJ2-1, is DAGVTQSPTHLIKTRGQQVTLRCSPKSGHDTVSWYQQALGQGPQFIFQYYEEEERQRGNFPDRFSGHQFPNYSSELNVNALLLGDSALYLCASSFKGNEQFFGPGTRLTVL.

V usage is TRBV27 and J usage is TRBJ1-6, with no clear D. This CDR3 has 12 residues. Germline values: CDR1 MNHEY, CDR2 SMNVEV (reference sequence). Trimming took off 4 bases at V and 9 bases at J, with 7 bases between the two ends. The CDR3 DNA reads as TGTGCCAGCAGTTGTTTCGGTTCACCCCTCCACTTT. This encodes CASSCFGSPLHF.

This sequence joins TRBV11-2 and TRBJ2-7; D is ambiguous. Looked up from germline, CDR1 is SGHAT and CDR2 is FQNNGV. The germline V and J ends were trimmed by 5 bases and 1 base, with 6 bases remaining between them. This CDR3 region has 12 residues. The CDR3 here is CASSKFSYEQYF. DNA for the CDR3: TGTGCCAGCAGCAAATTTTCCTACGAGCAGTACTTC.

V usage is TRBV2 and J usage is TRBJ1-5; D is possibly TRBD1 (5 bases). Germline V gene lookup returns CDR1 SNHLY and CDR2 FYNNEI. The CDR3 runs to 17 residues. V lost 2 bases and J 6 bases, leaving 20 bases between the germline ends. CDR3 bases: TGTGCCAGCAGTGAATTCCACATAAGGGGCGGGAGTCAGCCCCAGCATTTT. It specifies CASSEFHIRGGSQPQHF.

Here the CDR3 DNA reads TGTGCTAGTGGTTTATCCCTCCGGGACAGGGGACCCCTAGCCAAAAACATTCAGTACTTC. Encoded protein: CASGLSLRDRGPLAKNIQYF. This chain joins TRBV12-5 and TRBJ2-4, with 10 positions matching TRBD1. The V gene's germline CDR1 is LGHNT and CDR2 FRNRAP. Losses at the gene ends were 3 bases for V and 0 bases for J; bases not matched to a gene: 14. The CDR3 loop spans 20 amino acids.

V gene TRBV9 combines with J gene TRBJ2-2; 9 bases align to TRBD1. Germline V CDR1 and CDR2: SGDLS, YYNGEE. The CDR3 contains 17 residues. Losses at the gene ends were 4 bases for V and 7 bases for J; bases not matched to a gene: 14. The CDR3 DNA follows: TGTGCCAGCAGCTCACCTCCGGGACAGGGTCTTGACGGGGAGCTGTTTTTT. It yields the protein CASSSPPGQGLDGELFF.

V usage is TRBV25-1 and J usage is TRBJ2-3; D perhaps matches TRBD2 (5 bases). The CDR3 covers 18 residues. Germline assignment: CDR1 MGHDK and CDR2 SYGVNS. V gave up 3 bases and J gave up 0 bases, with 19 bases separating them. The CDR3, as DNA: TGTGCCAGCAGTGAGGGCGGCTCCCACCGGACTAGCACAGATACGCAGTATTTT. Its translation is CASSEGGSHRTSTDTQYF.

The chain carries TRBV28 and TRBJ2-3; possible D gene TRBD2, 6 bases. The V end was cut by 4 bases, the J end by 2 bases, with 25 bases between. Germline assignment: CDR1 MDHEN and CDR2 SYDVKM. The CDR3 has 19 amino acids. CDR3 amino acids: CASSSVAGGALPYTDTQYF. In DNA, the CDR3 is TGTGCCAGCAGTTCTGTAGCCGGGGGAGCCCTCCCCTACACAGATACGCAGTATTTT.

This clone occurred once. The J gene is TRBJ2-3, the V gene TRBV27, with D hard to call. Germline lookup yields CDR1 MNHEY and CDR2 SMNVEV (reference sequence). The CDR3 is 15 residues long. V lost 2 bases to trimming and J lost 4 bases, with 13 bases between them. CDR3 sequence: CASSLALVPPDTQYF. CDR3 DNA: TGTGCCAGCAGTTTAGCCTTGGTACCCCCAGATACGCAGTATTTT.

J is TRBJ2-1 and V is TRBV5-1; D is undetermined. V lost 2 bases and J 2 bases, leaving 5 bases between the germline ends. The CDR3 has 13 amino acids. Germline CDR1 is SGHRS and CDR2 is YFSETQ. CDR3: CASSFGTYNEQFF. As DNA, the CDR3 is TGCGCCAGCAGCTTTGGGACCTACAATGAGCAGTTCTTC.

The chain combines TRBV5-6 with TRBJ2-3; 16 bases are a match to TRBD2. This CDR3 comprises 19 residues. Germline CDR1 and CDR2: SGHDT and YYEEEE. V was clipped by 2 bases and J by 2 bases; unmatched bases: 8. This CDR3 is CASSFGTSGGASSTDTQYF. The CDR3 DNA reads TGTGCCAGCAGCTTCGGGACTAGCGGGGGGGCCTCCTCCACAGATACGCAGTATTTT. Variable domain in full (rest from reference TRBV5-6 and TRBJ2-3): DAGVTQSPTHLIKTRGQQVTLRCSPKSGHDTVSWYQQALGQGPQFIFQYYEEEERQRGNFPDRFSGHQFPNYSSELNVNALLLGDSALYLCASSFGTSGGASSTDTQYFGPGTRLTVL.

This chain links TRBV28 with TRBJ2-7; 7 bases line up with TRBD2. The CDR3 extends over 13 amino acids. CDR1 and CDR2 (germline): MDHEN, SYDVKM. The J segment lost 3 bases and the V segment lost 7 bases, leaving 6 bases of the junction unmatched. The CDR3, as DNA: TGTGCCAGCACCCCGGGAGGAAACTACGAGCAGTACTTC. Translated: CASTPGGNYEQYF.

The genes are TRBV19 and TRBJ2-4; D remains ambiguous. The V gene lost 5 bases and the J gene lost 0 bases, with 11 bases spanning the gap. CDR1 and CDR2 (germline): LNHDA, SQIVND (reference sequence). The CDR3 has 15 amino acids. The CDR3 here is CASSSSSLAKNIQYF. CDR3 sequence (DNA): TGTGCCAGTAGTTCATCGTCCCTAGCCAAAAACATTCAGTACTTC.

The chain joins TRBV4-2 to TRBJ2-7; 10 nucleotides agree with TRBD2. Losses at the gene ends were 1 base for V and 5 bases for J; bases not matched to a gene: 8. The CDR3 contains 16 residues. CDR1 LGHNA and CDR2 YNFKEQ come from the germline V gene. CDR3 protein: CASSQASGGVWNEQYF. CDR3 nucleotides: TGTGCCAGCAGCCAAGCGAGCGGGGGGGTTTGGAACGAGCAGTACTTC.

The chain combines TRBV7-2 with TRBJ2-7, with D perhaps given as TRBD1 or TRBD2 (5 bases each). Germline V gives CDR1 SGHTA, CDR2 FQGNSA. This CDR3 is built from 15 residues. V was cut by 5 bases and J by 3 bases, with 17 bases left in between. The CDR3 spells CASSLRREGDYEQYF. In DNA form, the CDR3 reads TGTGCCAGCAGCCTCCGTCGGGAAGGGGACTACGAGCAGTACTTC.

The chain employs TRBV5-4 and TRBJ1-1; 9 bases match TRBD1. V lost 1 base and J lost 1; bases outside the gene matches: 5. CDR1 is SGHNT, CDR2 YYREEE, per germline (reference sequence). The CDR3 is 16 amino acids. CDR3 region: CASSLWDRAQNTEAFF. CDR3 DNA: TGTGCCAGCAGCTTGTGGGACAGGGCTCAGAACACTGAAGCTTTCTTT.

This CDR3 is CASSLGPRRGSGNTIYF. As DNA, the CDR3 is TGTGCCAGCAGCTTAGGGCCCCGTAGGGGCTCTGGAAACACCATATATTTT. This sequence joins TRBV7-2 and TRBJ1-3; possible D gene TRBD1, 5 bases. V was trimmed by 1 base and J by 0 bases, leaving 13 bases between them. The CDR3 is 17 residues long. CDR1 is SGHTA, CDR2 FQGNSA, per germline.